This TCR beta chain was profiled in a study of blood T cell repertoires in COVID-19. Study as a whole: Sample material is recorded as cDNA or gDNA derived from T cells, B-cell-depleted T cells, or PBMCs.

J was trimmed by 4 bases and V by 1 base; bases with no gene match: 6. The CDR3 totals 15 residues. Germline V gene data show CDR1 as LGHNT and CDR2 as FRNRAP. Authors' data handling: Counts of nucleated cells, estimated from reference gene primer amplification, were obtained. Repertoires were generated with immunoSEQ multiplex PCR, while TCRdb's copy carries only in-frame clones and drops some. V and J calls and clone size follow that table, whereas D and trimming were derived from the DNA. The profile shows some 150,000 clones, about 90% of them singletons. The chain recombines TRBV12-5 with TRBJ1-2, with 7 bases that match TRBD1. The TCR originated in a man between 50 and 59 years old with acute or convalescent COVID-19. The material sequenced was peripheral blood. Written as DNA, the CDR3 is TGTGCTAGTGGTTTGGCCCGGGACAGCATCTATGGCTACACCTTC. Its protein product is CASGLARDSIYGYTF.